This T cell receptor (beta chain) stems from a study of T cell responses to AZD1222 COVID-19 vaccine (dated by TCRdb to about 2021). Regarding the study in general: TCR sequencing covered roughly 230 trial participants: 200 to 210 given two doses of AZD1222 and 26 given two doses of MenACWY control vaccine. Enrollment into the trials was organized by age into subgroups of 18-55, 56-69 and 70-plus years, and those subgroups contained approximately 160, 26 and 62 TCR-sequenced participants, respectively.

Read against the paper, the sample's time point label means: baseline before first vaccination. The intended sense of this specimen's treatment or condition label: meningococcal conjugate vaccine given as trial control. Samples from vaccinated people were obtained from the UK trials COV001 and COV002, which included a single-blind randomized controlled phase 2/3 trial of AZD1222 (ChAdOx1 nCoV-19) in healthy adults. For TCRbeta chain sequencing, PBMC samples from trial participants were taken at day 0 and at day 28 after the second dose. The paper's findings and limits, for the study overall: Most participants were white British and females outnumbered males, and the authors suggested that clonal diversity may have been underestimated. A significant rise in spike-specific TCR breadth and depth was observed after two AZD1222 doses relative to day 0 and relative to MenACWY recipients. The 56-69-year group was small, and its depth increase did not reach significance, likely because of low power. Because no day 14 peak-response samples were available, repertoires were characterized only after the peak T cell response. Conclusions about previously exposed vaccinees are limited, since just five to seven AZD1222 recipients were seropositive for SARS-CoV-2 at baseline. Vaccine-associated CD4 TCRs spanned the whole spike protein, with dominant responses in regions 160-218 and 743-854. Reportedly, close to half of the unique spike-specific TCRs recognized epitopes lying outside the regions that are mutated in the B.1.351 and B.1.1.7 variants.

Per the germline V gene (reference sequence), MNHNY is the CDR1 and SVGAGI is the CDR2. V is reduced by 2 bases and J by 3 bases, leaving a spacing of 17 bases between them. The CDR3 goes from the cysteine to the phenylalanine over 16 residues. The only DNA kept is the CDR3, 48 bases in frame from the first base. The CDR3 regions of human TCRbeta chains were analyzed by immunosequencing. The published analysis was carried out like this. TCRs in the repertoires were matched against a reference library of SARS-CoV-2-specific TCRs that had been generated with the MIRA antigen-specificity platform. Breadth meant the fraction of unique TCRs that were SARS-CoV-2-associated, whereas depth meant the fraction of total T cells that were SARS-CoV-2-associated. Using the MIRA data, each spike-specific TCR was mapped to the spike region that the TCR reacts to and placed in a CD4 or CD8 class. Log10-transformed breadth and depth values were compared by one-way ANOVA with Sidak's multiple comparisons tests. What TCRdb holds here is the immuneACCESS table cut down to in-frame rearrangements. Part of the clones is not present; checked against another copy, under half of the missing clones reflect an unresolved V gene, and the others are unexplained. V and J calls and clone size are given by that table; D and trimming were obtained from the DNA. The sample profile shows more than 140,000 clones; around 89% of them were found once. The ten top clones hold approximately 3.1% of the sample.

With regard to this clone: Its antigen remains undetermined. No much larger clone exists at a distance of one base, and base qualities are not known.

The clonotype was recovered from an adult in good health. The sequence is built from TRBV6-6 and TRBJ2-7; confidence is insufficient to name the D gene. Sequenced here: peripheral blood, sampled on day 0 of MenACWY control vaccination. The CDR3 loop reads CASSYPPQSDNYEQYF. The DNA reads TGTGCCAGCAGTTACCCACCCCAGAGCGATAACTACGAGCAGTACTTC.